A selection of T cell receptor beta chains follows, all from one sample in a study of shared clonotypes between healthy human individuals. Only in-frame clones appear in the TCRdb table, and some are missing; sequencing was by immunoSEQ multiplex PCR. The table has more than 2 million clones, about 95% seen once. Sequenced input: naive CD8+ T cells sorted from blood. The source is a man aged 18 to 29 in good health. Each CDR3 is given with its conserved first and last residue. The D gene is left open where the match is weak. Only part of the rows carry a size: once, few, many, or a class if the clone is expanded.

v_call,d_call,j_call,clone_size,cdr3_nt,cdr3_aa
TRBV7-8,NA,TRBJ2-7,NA,TGTGCCAGCAGCTTAGGGGTTAGTGCTATCCCCGAGCAGTACTTC,CASSLGVSAIPEQYF
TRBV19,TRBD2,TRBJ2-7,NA,TGTGCCAGTAGCCCAATGGGAGGGGTGGTCTACGAGCAGTACTTC,CASSPMGGVVYEQYF
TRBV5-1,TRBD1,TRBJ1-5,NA,TGCGCCAGCAGCTTTCACAGGGGGATCTTTAGCAATCAGCCCCAGCATTTT,CASSFHRGIFSNQPQHF
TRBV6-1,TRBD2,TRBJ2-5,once,TGTGCCAGCAGTGAAGGTCTAGCGGGAGGGCCAGGGGGGGAGACCCAGTACTTC,CASSEGLAGGPGGETQYF
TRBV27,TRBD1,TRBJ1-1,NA,TGTGCCAGCAGTTTACAAGGGGGCGAGAACACTGAAGCTTTCTTT,CASSLQGGENTEAFF
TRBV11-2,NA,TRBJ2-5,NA,TGTGCCAGCAGCCCTCATAGGGGGGTTATCGGGGAAGAGACCCAGTACTTC,CASSPHRGVIGEETQYF
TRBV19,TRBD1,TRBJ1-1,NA,TGTGCCAGCGAACAGGGGATGGCCACTGAAGCTTTCTTT,CASEQGMATEAFF
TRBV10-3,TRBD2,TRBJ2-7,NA,TGTGCCATCAGTGCCCGGACTAGCGGGGGGGACGAGCAGTACTTC,CAISARTSGGDEQYF
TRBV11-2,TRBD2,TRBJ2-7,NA,TGTGCCAGCAGTTCAGATGCGGGGGGGCTCTACGAGCAGTACTTC,CASSSDAGGLYEQYF
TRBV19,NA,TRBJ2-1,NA,TGTGCCAGTAGTATAGTAGGAGGGAGCTCCTACAATGAGCAGTTCTTC,CASSIVGGSSYNEQFF
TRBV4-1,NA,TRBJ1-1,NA,TGCGCCAGCAGCCAAGATAGAACACGGGGCACTGAAGCTTTCTTT,CASSQDRTRGTEAFF